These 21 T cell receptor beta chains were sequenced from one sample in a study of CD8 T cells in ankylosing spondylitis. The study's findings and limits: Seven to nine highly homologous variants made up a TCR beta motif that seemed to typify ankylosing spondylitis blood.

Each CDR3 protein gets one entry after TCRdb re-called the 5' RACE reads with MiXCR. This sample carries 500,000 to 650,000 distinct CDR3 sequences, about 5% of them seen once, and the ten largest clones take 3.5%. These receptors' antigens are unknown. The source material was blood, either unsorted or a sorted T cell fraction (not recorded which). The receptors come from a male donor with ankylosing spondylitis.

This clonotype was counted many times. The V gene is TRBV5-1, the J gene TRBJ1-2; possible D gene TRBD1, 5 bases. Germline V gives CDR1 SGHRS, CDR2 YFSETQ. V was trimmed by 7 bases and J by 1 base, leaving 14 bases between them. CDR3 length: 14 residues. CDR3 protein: CASRSGHLNYGYTF. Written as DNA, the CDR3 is TGCGCCAGCCGCTCTGGACACCTTAACTATGGCTACACCTTC.

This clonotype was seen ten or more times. The CDR3 sequence: CSAYLGGPTEAFF. In nucleotides, the CDR3 is TGCAGTGCCTACCTGGGGGGACCCACTGAAGCTTTCTTT. The chain combines TRBV20-1 with TRBJ1-1; TRBD1 is a possible D gene (5 bases). Germline V gene lookup returns CDR1 DFQATT and CDR2 SNEGSKA (reference sequence). Trimming stripped 6 bases from V and 4 bases from J, with 15 bases between. This CDR3 is built from 13 residues.

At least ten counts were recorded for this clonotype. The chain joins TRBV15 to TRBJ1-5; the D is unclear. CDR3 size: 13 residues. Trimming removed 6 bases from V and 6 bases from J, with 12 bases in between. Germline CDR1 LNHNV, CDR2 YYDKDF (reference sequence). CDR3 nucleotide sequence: TGTGCCACCAGTGGTAACCGGGCTCAGCCCCAGCATTTT. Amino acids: CATSGNRAQPQHF. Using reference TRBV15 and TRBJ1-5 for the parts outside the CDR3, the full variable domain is DAMVIQNPRYQVTQFGKPVTLSCSQTLNHNVMYWYQQKSSQAPKLLFHYYDKDFNNEADTPDNFQSRRPNTSFCFLDIRSPGLGDTAMYLCATSGNRAQPQHFGDGTRLSIL.

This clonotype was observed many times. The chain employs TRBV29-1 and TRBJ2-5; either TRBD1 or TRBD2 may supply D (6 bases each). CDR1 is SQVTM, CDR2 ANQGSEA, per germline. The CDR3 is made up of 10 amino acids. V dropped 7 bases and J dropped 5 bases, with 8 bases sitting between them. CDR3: CSAGAETQYF. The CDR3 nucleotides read TGCAGCGCGGGGGCCGAGACCCAGTACTTC.

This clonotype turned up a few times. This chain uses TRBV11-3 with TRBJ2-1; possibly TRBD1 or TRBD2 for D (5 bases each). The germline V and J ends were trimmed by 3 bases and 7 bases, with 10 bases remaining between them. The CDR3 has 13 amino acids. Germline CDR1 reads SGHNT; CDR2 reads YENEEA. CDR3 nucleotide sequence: TGTGCCAGCAGCTTGGGGGATGAGAATGAGCAGTTCTTC. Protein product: CASSLGDENEQFF. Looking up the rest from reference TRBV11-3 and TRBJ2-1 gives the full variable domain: EAGVVQSPRYKIIEKKQPVAFWCNPISGHNTLYWYLQNLGQGPELLIRYENEEAVDDSQLPKDRFSAERLKGVDSTLKIQPAELGDSAVYLCASSLGDENEQFFGPGTRLTVL.

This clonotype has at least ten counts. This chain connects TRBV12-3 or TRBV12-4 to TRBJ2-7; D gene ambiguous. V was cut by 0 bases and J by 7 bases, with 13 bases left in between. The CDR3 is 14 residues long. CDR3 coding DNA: TGTGCCAGCAGTTTAGCGGAAAGAGTAGGTGAGCAGTACTTC. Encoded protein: CASSLAERVGEQYF.

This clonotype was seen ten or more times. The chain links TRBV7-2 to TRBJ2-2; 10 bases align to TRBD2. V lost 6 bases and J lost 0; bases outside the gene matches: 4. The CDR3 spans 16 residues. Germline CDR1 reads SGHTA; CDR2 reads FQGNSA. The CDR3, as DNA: TGTGCCAGCAGGCGGACTAGCGGCTCGAACACCGGGGAGCTGTTTTTT. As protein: CASRRTSGSNTGELFF.

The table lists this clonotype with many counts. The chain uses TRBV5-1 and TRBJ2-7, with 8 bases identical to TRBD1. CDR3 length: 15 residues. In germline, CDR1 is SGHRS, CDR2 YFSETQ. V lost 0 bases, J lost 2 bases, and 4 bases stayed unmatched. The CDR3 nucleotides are TGCGCCAGCAGCTTGGAGGGACAGGCGACCTACGAGCAGTACTTC. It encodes CASSLEGQATYEQYF.

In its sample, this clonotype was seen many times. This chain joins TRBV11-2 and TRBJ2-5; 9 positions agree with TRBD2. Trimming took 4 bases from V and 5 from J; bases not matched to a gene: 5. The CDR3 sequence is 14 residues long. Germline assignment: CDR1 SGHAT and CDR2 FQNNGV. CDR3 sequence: CASSSSGEWETQYF. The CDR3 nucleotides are TGTGCCAGCAGCTCTAGCGGGGAATGGGAGACCCAGTACTTC.

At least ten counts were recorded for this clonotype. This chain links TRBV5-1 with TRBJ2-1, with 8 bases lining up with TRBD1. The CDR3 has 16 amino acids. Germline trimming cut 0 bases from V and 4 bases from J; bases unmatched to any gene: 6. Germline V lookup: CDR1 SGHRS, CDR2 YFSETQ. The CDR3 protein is CASSLASRTGYNEQFF. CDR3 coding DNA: TGCGCCAGCAGCTTGGCCAGTCGGACAGGGTACAATGAGCAGTTCTTC.

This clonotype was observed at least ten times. CDR3 amino acids: CASSQDPSGREQFF. The CDR3 region has the DNA TGTGCCAGCAGCCAAGATCCCAGCGGGAGGGAGCAGTTCTTC. The rearrangement links TRBV4-2 to TRBJ2-1; 9 positions agree with TRBD2. The V segment lost 0 bases and the J segment 10 bases; nucleotides outside the gene matches: 4. Germline assignment: CDR1 LGHNA and CDR2 YNFKEQ. This CDR3 has 14 residues.

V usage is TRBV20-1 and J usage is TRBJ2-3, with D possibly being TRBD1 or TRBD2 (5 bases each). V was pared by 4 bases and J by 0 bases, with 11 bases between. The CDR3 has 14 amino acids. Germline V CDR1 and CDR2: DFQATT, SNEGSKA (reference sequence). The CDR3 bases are TGCAGTGCTACAGGGACCACTAGCACAGATACGCAGTATTTT. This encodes CSATGTTSTDTQYF.

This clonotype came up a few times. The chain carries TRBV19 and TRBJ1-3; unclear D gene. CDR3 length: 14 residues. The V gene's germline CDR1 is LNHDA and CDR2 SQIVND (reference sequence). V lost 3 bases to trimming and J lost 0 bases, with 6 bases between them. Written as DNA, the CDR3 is TGTGCCAGTAGTATCCGCAACTCTGGAAACACCATATATTTT. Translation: CASSIRNSGNTIYF.

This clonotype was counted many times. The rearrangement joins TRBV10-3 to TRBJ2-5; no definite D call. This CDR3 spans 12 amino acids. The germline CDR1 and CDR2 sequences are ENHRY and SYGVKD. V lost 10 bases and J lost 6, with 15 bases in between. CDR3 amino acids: CATSLTEQTQYF. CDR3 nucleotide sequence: TGTGCCACCTCCCTCACGGAGCAGACCCAGTACTTC.

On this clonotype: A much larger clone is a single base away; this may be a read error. The chain's CDR3 is CASSSPAGLLTYEKYF. For the CDR3, the DNA is TGTGCCAGCAGCTCCCCGGCGGGTCTACTTACCTACGAGAAGTACTTC. This chain connects TRBV7-9 to TRBJ2-7; maybe TRBD2 (5 bases). Germline V gives CDR1 SEHNR, CDR2 FQNEAQ (reference sequence). This CDR3 is 16 amino acids long. The whole variable domain, filled in from reference TRBV7-9 and TRBJ2-7, reads DTGVSQNPRHKITKRGQNVTFRCDPISEHNRLYWYRQTLGQGPEFLTYFQNEAQLEKSRLLSDRFSAERPKGSFSTLEIQRTEQGDSAMYLCASSSPAGLLTYEKYFGPGTRLTVT.

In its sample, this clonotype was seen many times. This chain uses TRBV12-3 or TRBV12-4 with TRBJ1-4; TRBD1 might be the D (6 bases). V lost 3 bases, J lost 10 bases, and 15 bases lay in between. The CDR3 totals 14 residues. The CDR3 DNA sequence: TGTGCCAGCAGTTTGAACAGGGTGTGGGGAAAACTGTTTTTT. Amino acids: CASSLNRVWGKLFF.

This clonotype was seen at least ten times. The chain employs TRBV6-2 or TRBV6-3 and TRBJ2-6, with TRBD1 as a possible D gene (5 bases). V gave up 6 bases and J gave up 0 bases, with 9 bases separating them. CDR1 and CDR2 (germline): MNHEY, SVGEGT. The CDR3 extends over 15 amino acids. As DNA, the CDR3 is TGTGCCAGCAGCTTCGACAGCTCTGGGGCCAACGTCCTGACTTTC. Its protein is CASSFDSSGANVLTF.

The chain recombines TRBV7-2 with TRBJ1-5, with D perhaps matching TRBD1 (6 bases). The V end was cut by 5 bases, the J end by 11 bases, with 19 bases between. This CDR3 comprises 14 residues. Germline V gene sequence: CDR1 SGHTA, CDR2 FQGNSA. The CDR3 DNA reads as TGTGCCAGCAGCCCCGAGGGAACAGGGTTGGCCCAGCATTTT. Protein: CASSPEGTGLAQHF.

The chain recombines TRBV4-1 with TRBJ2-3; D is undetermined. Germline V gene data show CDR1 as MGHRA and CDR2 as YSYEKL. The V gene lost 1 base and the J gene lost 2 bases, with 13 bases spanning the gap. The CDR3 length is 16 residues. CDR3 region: CASSQVTSDPTDTQYF. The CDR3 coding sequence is TGCGCCAGCAGCCAAGTAACATCAGACCCCACAGATACGCAGTATTTT.

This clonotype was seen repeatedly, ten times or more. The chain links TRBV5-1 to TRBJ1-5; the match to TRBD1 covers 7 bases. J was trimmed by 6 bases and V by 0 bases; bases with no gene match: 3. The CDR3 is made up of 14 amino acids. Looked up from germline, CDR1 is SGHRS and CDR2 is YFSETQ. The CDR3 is CASSLEGGGQPQHF. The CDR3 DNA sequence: TGCGCCAGCAGCTTGGAAGGGGGCGGTCAGCCCCAGCATTTT.

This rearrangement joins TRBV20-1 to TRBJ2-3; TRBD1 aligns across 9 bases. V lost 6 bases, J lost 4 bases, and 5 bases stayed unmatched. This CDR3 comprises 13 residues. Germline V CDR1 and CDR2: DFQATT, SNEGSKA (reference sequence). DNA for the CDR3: TGCAGTGCCCTCCGGACAGGGGCAGATACGCAGTATTTT. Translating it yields CSALRTGADTQYF.